This entry lists 31 T cell receptor beta chains sequenced from one sample in a study of OX40 agonist ivuxolimab in advanced cancers. The repertoire was sequenced with immunoSEQ multiplex PCR; TCRdb's copy has only in-frame clones and lacks some. The repertoire includes tens of thousands of clones, 75% to 85% of them detected once, and roughly 4% sits in the top ten. Material: CD4+ or CD8+ T cells sorted from blood, obtained in a trial of the OX40 agonist ivuxolimab. Receptor source: an adult with an advanced solid tumor such as melanoma, head and neck, liver or kidney cancer.

This chain joins TRBV9 and TRBJ1-4; D gene uncertain. Germline V gene data show CDR1 as SGDLS and CDR2 as YYNGEE. The V end was cut by 0 bases, the J end by 1 base, with 10 bases between. The CDR3 is made up of 16 amino acids. This chain's CDR3 is CASSVEGEVTNEKLFF. Here the CDR3 DNA reads TGTGCCAGCAGCGTAGAGGGAGAAGTAACTAATGAAAAACTGTTTTTT.

To note about this clone: This CDR3 fails to terminate in the conserved phenylalanine or tryptophan, so it likely reflects a read error. The limits of the CDR3 on the DNA are not certain, so only TCRdb's listed CDR3 is given. The chain has TRBV7-8 and TRBJ1-1. The CDR3 numbers 13 amino acids, ends counted. Germline values: CDR1 SGHVS, CDR2 FQNEAQ. This CDR3 is CASSFRGVGKMVS.

This chain connects TRBV28 to TRBJ2-7, with 7 bases identical to TRBD1. This CDR3 has 18 amino acids. Per germline, CDR1 MDHEN and CDR2 SYDVKM. V shed 2 bases, J shed 1 base, and the junction held 14 bases outside the gene matches. CDR3 in amino acids: CASSLSDRVGASSYEQYF. CDR3 sequence (DNA): TGTGCCAGCAGTTTAAGTGACAGGGTGGGGGCATCTTCCTACGAGCAGTACTTC.

The chain joins TRBV6-1 to TRBJ2-5; perhaps D is TRBD1 or TRBD2 (5 bases each). The CDR3 spans 14 residues. Germline-derived CDR1 and CDR2 are MNHNS and SASEGT. V lost 0 bases, J lost 2 bases, and 7 bases lay in between. This CDR3 is CASSEAGEQETQYF. CDR3 DNA sequence: TGTGCCAGCAGTGAAGCGGGGGAGCAAGAGACCCAGTACTTC.

The chain has TRBV5-5 and TRBJ1-1, with unresolved D. Trimming left V 1 base short and J 1 base short, with 5 bases between. Germline values: CDR1 SGHKS, CDR2 YYEKEE (reference sequence). CDR3 length equals 13 residues. Here the CDR3 reads CASSLNTNTEAFF. In DNA form, the CDR3 reads TGTGCCAGCAGCTTGAACACGAACACTGAAGCTTTCTTT.

Remarks on this clone: Other DNA sequences in the same sample also yield this CDR3. The J gene is TRBJ1-6, the V gene TRBV2; D is uncertain. This CDR3 has 13 residues. V lost 7 bases and J lost 9, with 13 bases in between. Germline assignment: CDR1 SNHLY and CDR2 FYNNEI. CDR3 loop: CASTDLNVSPLHF. The CDR3 nucleotides are TGTGCCAGCACAGATCTGAATGTTTCACCCCTCCACTTT.

The DNA of the CDR3 is TGTGCCAGCAGCCGCACGACAGGGACGGCAGAGACCCAGTACTTC. Its protein is CASSRTTGTAETQYF. The chain recombines TRBV14 with TRBJ2-5; 7 nucleotides agree with TRBD1. CDR1 is SGHDN, CDR2 FVKESK, per germline. The J segment lost 4 bases and the V segment lost 4 bases, leaving 9 bases of the junction unmatched. The CDR3 extends over 15 amino acids.

The V call is TRBV19, the J call TRBJ1-2, with D tentatively TRBD1 (6 bases). Trimming left V 5 bases short and J 5 bases short, with 18 bases between. CDR1 is LNHDA, CDR2 SQIVND, per germline (reference sequence). The CDR3 has 15 amino acids. Here the CDR3 reads CASSFQGTHDYGYTF. The CDR3 DNA reads TGTGCCAGTAGTTTTCAGGGGACCCATGATTATGGCTACACCTTC.

The chain recombines TRBV4-3 with TRBJ1-6, with D maybe TRBD1 (6 bases). CDR1 is LGHNA and CDR2 is YSLEER in the germline V gene. CDR3 length: 15 amino acids. Deletions cut 4 bases from V and 8 bases from J, with 15 bases between. CDR3 region: CASSPYQGFDSPLHF. The CDR3 DNA follows: TGCGCCAGCAGCCCGTACCAGGGGTTTGATTCACCCCTCCACTTT.

The rearrangement uses TRBV4-2 and TRBJ2-5; 9 bases fit TRBD1. The CDR3 contains 18 residues. Germline loops: CDR1 LGHNA, CDR2 YNFKEQ. V shed 0 bases, J shed 3 bases, and the junction held 11 bases outside the gene matches. The CDR3: CASSQERGTGSRKETQYF. The CDR3 nucleotides are TGTGCCAGCAGCCAAGAGAGGGGGACAGGGTCACGGAAAGAGACCCAGTACTTC.

This clone has just one count. The chain recombines TRBV5-1 with TRBJ2-1; 7 bases are shared with TRBD2. From germline, CDR1 is SGHRS and CDR2 YFSETQ. This CDR3 comprises 13 residues. Trimming took 3 bases from V and 5 from J; bases not matched to a gene: 2. CDR3 region: CASSSRGDNEQFF. CDR3 DNA sequence: TGCGCCAGCAGCTCCCGGGGGGACAATGAGCAGTTCTTC.

J is TRBJ1-1 and V is TRBV25-1, with a tentative D call TRBD1 (6 bases). The CDR3 totals 12 residues. The V gene's germline CDR1 is MGHDK and CDR2 SYGVNS. V dropped 5 bases and J dropped 9 bases, with 13 bases sitting between them. The CDR3 sequence is CASSRDQGKAFF. The CDR3 nucleotides read TGTGCCAGCAGTAGAGACCAGGGGAAAGCTTTCTTT.

This clone was counted a single time. The V call is TRBV20-1, the J call TRBJ2-5; unclear D gene. The CDR3 has 11 residues. V shed 6 bases and J shed 4 bases, with 9 bases lying between them. Germline V gives CDR1 DFQATT, CDR2 SNEGSKA (reference sequence). The DNA of the CDR3 is TGCAGTGCCCCAGTAGGAGAGACCCAGTACTTC. It is translated as CSAPVGETQYF.

The DNA for the CDR3 is TGCGCCAGCAGCTTATACCTAGCAGCGGGAGAGACCCAGTACTTC. Translation: CASSLYLAAGETQYF. The chain recombines TRBV5-1 with TRBJ2-5; D might be TRBD2 (6 bases). This CDR3 is 15 amino acids long. Trimming pared 2 bases from V and 4 bases from J, leaving 15 bases between. Germline assignment: CDR1 SGHRS and CDR2 YFSETQ.

The chain is built from TRBV12-5 and TRBJ1-6; 7 nucleotides agree with TRBD1. CDR1 LGHNT and CDR2 FRNRAP come from the germline V gene. This CDR3 has 16 amino acids. The ends lost 1 base at V and 7 bases at J; junction bases unmatched: 7. The CDR3 nucleotides read TGTGCTAGTGGTTTGGGGGGACAGAAAATAAATTCACCCCTCCACTTT. Protein product: CASGLGGQKINSPLHF. Together with reference TRBV12-5 and TRBJ1-6, the CDR3 gives the full variable domain: DARVTQTPRHKVTEMGQEVTMRCQPILGHNTVFWYRQTMMQGLELLAYFRNRAPLDDSGMPKDRFSAEMPDATLATLKIQPSEPRDSAVYFCASGLGGQKINSPLHFGNGTRLTVT.

This clone was counted between two and nine times. This chain joins TRBV23-1 and TRBJ2-7; either TRBD1 or TRBD2 may supply D (5 bases each). TRBV23-1 carries the ORF label, with uncertain function. V gave up 10 bases and J gave up 0 bases, with 10 bases separating them. This CDR3 has 12 residues. The CDR3 DNA reads TGCGCCATCGGGACGAGCTCCTACGAGCAGTACTTC. This codes for CAIGTSSYEQYF.

J is TRBJ2-2 and V is TRBV7-2; 8 positions agree with TRBD2. V lost 1 base, J lost 9 bases, and 7 bases stayed unmatched. The CDR3 loop spans 15 amino acids. Looked up from germline, CDR1 is SGHTA and CDR2 is FQGNSA. CDR3 sequence reads: CASSLEGLSGRELFF. The CDR3, as DNA: TGTGCCAGCAGCTTAGAGGGCCTTAGCGGGAGGGAGCTGTTTTTT.

The chain couples TRBV27 to TRBJ2-1; 11 bases are shared with TRBD2. V shed 4 bases and J 9 bases; nucleotides not matched to a gene: 8. The CDR3 is 15 amino acids. The germline gives CDR1 MNHEY, CDR2 SMNVEV (reference sequence). The CDR3 is CASSSILAGVPEQFF. CDR3 nucleotides: TGTGCCAGCAGTTCTATACTAGCGGGAGTCCCTGAGCAGTTCTTC.

Remarks on this clone: The sample contains more than one DNA sequence encoding this CDR3. V and J are TRBV2 and TRBJ1-3; no firm D call. V lost 1 base and J 0 bases, leaving 1 base between the germline ends. This CDR3 contains 13 residues. Germline assignment: CDR1 SNHLY and CDR2 FYNNEI. CDR3 residues: CASSEVSGNTIYF. The CDR3 coding sequence is TGTGCCAGCAGTGAAGTCTCTGGAAACACCATATATTTT.

This clone was seen just once. The chain carries TRBV30 and TRBJ1-6; D might be TRBD1 (6 bases). V shed 5 bases and J shed 8 bases, with 13 bases lying between them. Germline-derived CDR1 and CDR2 are GTSNPN and SVGIG (reference sequence). This CDR3 contains 13 residues. The CDR3 DNA reads as TGTGCCTGGTCCATGGGGGCTTATTCACCCCTCCACTTT. This translates into CAWSMGAYSPLHF.

The chain employs TRBV30 and TRBJ1-3, with D maybe TRBD1 (6 bases). In germline, CDR1 is GTSNPN, CDR2 SVGIG (reference sequence). V lost 6 bases to trimming and J lost 0 bases, with 12 bases between them. This CDR3 comprises 14 residues. The CDR3: CACPKGGSGNTIYF. The CDR3 DNA follows: TGTGCCTGTCCCAAAGGGGGCTCTGGAAACACCATATATTTT.

This clone is medium-sized in the sample. The V call is TRBV5-1, the J call TRBJ2-7; the match to TRBD2 covers 7 bases. This CDR3 contains 14 residues. Germline V gives CDR1 SGHRS, CDR2 YFSETQ. Losses at the gene ends were 3 bases for V and 5 bases for J; bases not matched to a gene: 8. In nucleotides, the CDR3 is TGCGCCAGCAGCTGGGGACTACCGGCGGACGAGCAGTACTTC. Its translation: CASSWGLPADEQYF.

The rearrangement uses TRBV11-2 and TRBJ2-7; TRBD1 matches at 7 bases. CDR3 length equals 15 residues. V shed 3 bases, J shed 2 bases, and the junction held 7 bases outside the gene matches. Germline values: CDR1 SGHAT, CDR2 FQNNGV. The CDR3 nucleotides are TGTGCCAGCAGCTTGGGTTCCGGGACAGCCTACGAGCAGTACTTC. Translation: CASSLGSGTAYEQYF.

The rearrangement links TRBV7-2 to TRBJ1-1; no definite D call. V was pared by 2 bases and J by 4 bases, with 8 bases between. CDR1 is SGHTA and CDR2 is FQGNSA in the germline V gene. The CDR3 totals 13 residues. In DNA form, the CDR3 reads TGTGCCAGCAGCTTAAGTTGGCTCACTGAAGCTTTCTTT. Translating gives CASSLSWLTEAFF.

J is TRBJ2-3 and V is TRBV2; D unclear. This CDR3 comprises 14 residues. V was trimmed by 6 bases and J by 2 bases, leaving 12 bases between them. Germline V gene lookup returns CDR1 SNHLY and CDR2 FYNNEI. This CDR3 reads CASSLRISTDTQYF. CDR3 DNA sequence: TGTGCCAGCAGCCTCAGAATTTCCACAGATACGCAGTATTTT. Supplemented by reference TRBV2 and TRBJ2-3, the full variable domain reads EPEVTQTPSHQVTQMGQEVILRCVPISNHLYFYWYRQILGQKVEFLVSFYNNEISEKSEIFDDQFSVERPDGSNFTLKIRSTKLEDSAMYFCASSLRISTDTQYFGPGTRLTVL.

The chain uses TRBV7-9 and TRBJ1-1; unclear D gene. CDR1 and CDR2 from the germline V gene are SEHNR and FQNEAQ (reference sequence). Trimming removed 1 base at V and 7 bases at J, with 4 bases between. This CDR3 comprises 11 residues. The CDR3 bases are TGTGCCAGCAGCTTAGGAGGTGAAGCTTTCTTT. Translated, it gives CASSLGGEAFF.

This clone was seen just once. This chain connects TRBV9 to TRBJ2-1; tentatively, D is TRBD1 (6 bases). Deletions cut 3 bases from V and 4 bases from J, with 20 bases between. Germline V gene data show CDR1 as SGDLS and CDR2 as YYNGEE. CDR3 length: 17 amino acids. Written as DNA, the CDR3 is TGTGCCAGCAGCGAGGGGATGGTCGGCACAGGGTACAATGAGCAGTTCTTC. Translated, it gives CASSEGMVGTGYNEQFF.

The chain employs TRBV18 and TRBJ2-3; D is undetermined. The CDR3 has 14 residues. The V end lost 8 bases, the J end lost 1 base, and 13 bases lay between the germline ends. Germline V gives CDR1 KGHSH, CDR2 LQKENI. The CDR3 DNA sequence: TGTGCCAGCGCCGTTCGGGTAGGCACAGATACGCAGTATTTT. It yields the protein CASAVRVGTDTQYF.

The chain has TRBV7-9 and TRBJ2-4; 11 nucleotides align to TRBD2. Germline values: CDR1 SEHNR, CDR2 FQNEAQ (reference sequence). V was clipped by 5 bases and J by 3 bases; unmatched bases: 9. The CDR3 contains 17 residues. The CDR3 nucleotides read TGTGCCAGCAGCCCTCCGACTAGCGGGATAGGCAAAAACATTCAGTACTTC. This translates into CASSPPTSGIGKNIQYF.

The chain combines TRBV11-2 with TRBJ2-7, with 8 nucleotides matching TRBD2. The CDR3 length is 14 residues. V was pared by 7 bases and J by 2 bases, with 7 bases of the junction left unmatched. Germline CDR1 reads SGHAT; CDR2 reads FQNNGV. The CDR3 here is CASTLGLAAYEQYF. The CDR3 region has the DNA TGTGCCAGCACCCTTGGACTAGCCGCCTACGAGCAGTACTTC.

The chain employs TRBV28 and TRBJ1-2, with TRBD1 matching 10 bases. This CDR3 is built from 17 residues. Per germline, CDR1 MDHEN and CDR2 SYDVKM. V shed 4 bases and J 2 bases; nucleotides not matched to a gene: 10. The CDR3 bases are TGTGCCAGCAGTTCGGGACAGGGGCGTAATGCGAACTATGGCTACACCTTC. Its translation is CASSSGQGRNANYGYTF.